This entry is about one TCR beta chain. This record belongs to a study of blood T cell repertoires in COVID-19. In the original processing: Scientists estimated how many nucleated cells there were by amplifying reference gene primers. Clones were read by immunoSEQ multiplex PCR, and TCRdb kept only the in-frame ones, dropping some. V, J and clone size are taken as reported in that table, and D and trimming were inferred from the DNA itself. The sample consists of 300,000 to 400,000 clones, 87% of them appearing once. CDR3 length equals 15 residues. V lost 10 bases, J lost 1 base, and 19 bases lay in between. From germline, CDR1 is SNHLY and CDR2 FYNNEI. Seattle-derived patients entered the study during active infection and were followed longitudinally.

This chain uses TRBV2 with TRBJ1-1; D perhaps matches TRBD1 (6 bases). Source material: peripheral blood. The receptor comes from a man aged 25-40 years with COVID-19, enrolled during active disease. CDR3 sequence reads: CAMYRAGAANTEAFF. The CDR3 DNA is TGTGCCATGTACCGGGCGGGGGCTGCGAACACTGAAGCTTTCTTT.